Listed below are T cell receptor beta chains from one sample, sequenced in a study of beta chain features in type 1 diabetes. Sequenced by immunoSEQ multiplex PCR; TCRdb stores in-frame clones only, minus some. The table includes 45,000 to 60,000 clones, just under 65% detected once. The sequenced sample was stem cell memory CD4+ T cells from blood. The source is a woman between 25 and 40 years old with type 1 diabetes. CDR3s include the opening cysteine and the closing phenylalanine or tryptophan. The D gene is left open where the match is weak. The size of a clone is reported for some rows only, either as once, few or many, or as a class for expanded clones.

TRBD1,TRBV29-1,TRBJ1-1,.,CSVAPGQGHTEAFF,TGCAGCGTCGCTCCGGGACAGGGGCACACTGAAGCTTTCTTT
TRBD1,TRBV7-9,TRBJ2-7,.,CASSLAPGQVNEQYF,TGTGCCAGCAGCTTAGCGCCGGGACAGGTAAACGAGCAGTACTTC
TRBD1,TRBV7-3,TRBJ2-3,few,CASSSQQGVRGTDTQYF,TGTGCCAGCAGCTCCCAACAGGGGGTCAGAGGCACAGATACGCAGTATTTT
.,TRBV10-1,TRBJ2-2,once,CASTGHSTGGELFF,TGCGCCAGCACCGGACATAGCACTGGCGGGGAGCTGTTTTTT
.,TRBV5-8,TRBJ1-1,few,CASRIRTGTEAFF,TGTGCCAGCAGAATAAGGACGGGAACTGAAGCTTTCTTT
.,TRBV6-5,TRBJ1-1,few,CASRRHSTEAFF,TGTGCCAGCAGAAGACACTCTACTGAAGCTTTCTTT
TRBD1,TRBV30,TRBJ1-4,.,CAWSVWAGGEKLFF,TGTGCCTGGAGTGTATGGGCAGGGGGTGAAAAACTGTTTTTT
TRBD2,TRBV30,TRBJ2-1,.,CAWSISGSPNEQFF,TGTGCCTGGAGTATTAGCGGGTCACCCAATGAGCAGTTCTTC
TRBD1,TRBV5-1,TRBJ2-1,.,CASSSPGQGKDEQFF,TGCGCCAGCAGCTCCCCGGGACAGGGCAAGGATGAGCAGTTCTTC
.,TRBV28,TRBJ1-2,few,CASQWGQGGYTF,TGTGCCAGCCAATGGGGCCAGGGAGGCTACACCTTC
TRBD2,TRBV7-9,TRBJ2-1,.,CASITRLADYNEQFF,TGTGCCAGCATTACGAGACTAGCGGATTACAATGAGCAGTTCTTC
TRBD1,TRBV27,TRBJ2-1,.,CASSLSRQGSSYNEQFF,TGTGCCAGCAGTTTATCTAGACAGGGGTCCTCCTACAATGAGCAGTTCTTC
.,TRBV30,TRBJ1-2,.,CAWGGFYGYTF,TGTGCCTGGGGGGGCTTCTATGGCTACACCTTC
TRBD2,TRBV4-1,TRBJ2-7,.,CASSPLTSGRPESSYEQYF,TGCGCCAGCAGCCCTCTGACTAGCGGGAGGCCGGAAAGCTCCTACGAGCAGTACTTC
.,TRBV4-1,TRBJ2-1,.,CASSQASTPWPGQFF,TGCGCCAGCAGCCAAGCCTCTACTCCTTGGCCGGGGCAGTTCTTC
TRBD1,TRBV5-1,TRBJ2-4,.,CASSQRYRGRKNIQYF,TGCGCCAGCAGCCAACGCTACAGGGGGCGGAAAAACATTCAGTACTTC
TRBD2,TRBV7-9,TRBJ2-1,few,CASSRTSTHEQFF,TGTGCCAGCAGCCGGACTAGCACCCATGAGCAGTTCTTC
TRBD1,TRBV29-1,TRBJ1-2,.,CSVEGNGQGHGYTF,TGCAGCGTTGAAGGAAACGGACAGGGGCATGGCTACACCTTC
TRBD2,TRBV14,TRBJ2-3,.,CASSPGLGSTDTQYF,TGTGCCAGCAGCCCCGGACTAGGAAGTACAGATACGCAGTATTTT
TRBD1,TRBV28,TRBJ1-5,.,CASREGQGNQPQHF,TGTGCCAGCAGAGAGGGACAGGGGAATCAGCCCCAGCATTTT
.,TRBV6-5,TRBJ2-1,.,CASSSDTNEQFF,TGTGCCAGCAGTTCCGACACGAATGAGCAGTTCTTC
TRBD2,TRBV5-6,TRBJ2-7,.,CASSPGLADPYEQYF,TGTGCCAGCAGCCCGGGACTAGCGGACCCCTACGAGCAGTACTTC
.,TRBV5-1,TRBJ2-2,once,CASSKRDLNTGELFF,TGCGCCAGCAGTAAACGGGACTTGAACACCGGGGAGCTGTTTTTT
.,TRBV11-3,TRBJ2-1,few,CASSVLSESEQFF,TGTGCCAGCAGCGTCCTGAGCGAATCCGAGCAGTTCTTC
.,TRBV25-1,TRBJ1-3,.,CASSEPGLSSGNTIYF,TGTGCCAGCAGTGAACCGGGACTGAGCTCTGGAAACACCATATATTTT
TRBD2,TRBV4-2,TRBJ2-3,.,CASSQEGGRADTQYF,TGTGCCAGCAGCCAAGAAGGTGGGAGGGCAGATACGCAGTATTTT
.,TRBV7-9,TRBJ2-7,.,CASSLTASSYEQYF,TGTGCCAGCAGCCTGACAGCGAGCTCCTACGAGCAGTACTTC
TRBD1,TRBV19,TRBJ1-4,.,CASSFGQGAANEKLFF,TGTGCCAGTAGTTTTGGACAGGGGGCGGCTAATGAAAAACTGTTTTTT
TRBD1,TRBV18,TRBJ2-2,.,CASSPRTGGTDTGELFF,TGTGCCAGCTCACCCCGGACAGGGGGCACGGACACCGGGGAGCTGTTTTTT
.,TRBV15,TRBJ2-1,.,CATSSLAGEQFF,TGTGCCACCAGCAGTCTAGCCGGTGAGCAGTTCTTC
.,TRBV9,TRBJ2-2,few,CASSVEERRELFF,TGTGCCAGCAGCGTAGAAGAGAGGCGGGAGCTGTTTTTT
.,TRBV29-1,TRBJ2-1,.,CSVDGGLDYLYNEQFF,TGCAGCGTTGACGGAGGTTTGGACTACCTTTACAATGAGCAGTTCTTC
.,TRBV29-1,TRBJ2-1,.,CSVARTNEQFF,TGCAGCGTTGCCAGGACTAATGAGCAGTTCTTC
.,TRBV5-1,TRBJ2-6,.,CASSSVSAGANVLTF,TGCGCCAGCAGCTCCGTCAGCGCCGGGGCCAACGTCCTGACTTTC
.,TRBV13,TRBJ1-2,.,CASSLTANYGYTF,TGTGCCAGCAGCTTAACGGCTAACTATGGCTACACCTTC
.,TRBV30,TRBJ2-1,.,CAWSANNEQFF,TGTGCCTGGAGTGCCAACAATGAGCAGTTCTTC
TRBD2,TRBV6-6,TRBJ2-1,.,CASTKLAGPYNEQFF,TGTGCCAGCACCAAACTAGCGGGACCATACAATGAGCAGTTCTTC
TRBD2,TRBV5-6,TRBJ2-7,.,CASSFVVSGRNIYEQYF,TGTGCCAGCAGCTTTGTAGTAAGCGGGAGGAACATCTACGAGCAGTACTTC
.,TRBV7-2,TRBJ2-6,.,CASSLRAQGSSGANVLTF,TGTGCCAGCAGCTTAAGGGCTCAGGGGTCCTCTGGGGCCAACGTCCTGACTTTC
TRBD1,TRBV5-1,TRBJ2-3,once,CASGGQGWRTDTQYF,TGCGCCAGCGGAGGACAGGGATGGCGCACAGATACGCAGTATTTT
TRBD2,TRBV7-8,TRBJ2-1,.,CASTRLALYNEQFF,TGTGCCAGCACCCGACTAGCGCTCTACAATGAGCAGTTCTTC
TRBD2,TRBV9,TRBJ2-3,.,CASSGTSGSTDTQYF,TGTGCCAGCAGCGGTACTAGCGGGAGCACAGATACGCAGTATTTT